The next 9 T cell receptor beta chains were all read from a single sample in a study of radiotherapy plus CTLA-4 blockade in lung cancer. Repertoires were generated with immunoSEQ multiplex PCR, while TCRdb's copy carries only in-frame clones and drops some. The table has about 95,000 clones, about four fifths seen once. Specimen: peripheral blood, collected from a patient treated with radiotherapy plus ipilimumab. All receptors derive from a human donor with non-small cell lung cancer who had stable disease on radiotherapy plus ipilimumab.

This rearrangement joins TRBV9 to TRBJ2-7; 7 positions agree with TRBD1. Germline values: CDR1 SGDLS, CDR2 YYNGEE. The CDR3 runs to 17 residues. With V trimmed by 0 bases and J by 5 bases, 14 bases remained unmatched. DNA of the CDR3: TGTGCCAGCAGCGTAGCTACAGGGGCCGCAATGATCCACGAGCAGTACTTC. Translated, it gives CASSVATGAAMIHEQYF.

Of note for this clone: Additional DNA sequences in this sample encode the identical CDR3. The chain has TRBV7-9 and TRBJ2-1; D is unclear. V was shortened by 2 bases and J by 4 bases, with 6 bases between the two germline ends. The germline CDR1 and CDR2 sequences are SEHNR and FQNEAQ (reference sequence). The CDR3 has 13 amino acids. CDR3 sequence reads: CASSLSSYNEQFF. CDR3 coding DNA: TGTGCCAGCAGCTTAAGCTCGTACAATGAGCAGTTCTTC.

The V gene is TRBV28, the J gene TRBJ1-2, with TRBD1 identical over 8 bases. Germline CDR1 MDHEN, CDR2 SYDVKM. CDR3 length: 17 residues. V lost 2 bases and J lost 14; bases outside the gene matches: 22. CDR3 region: CASSLRTGGGGLWLCTF. The CDR3 region has the DNA TGTGCCAGCAGTTTAAGAACAGGGGGAGGGGGGCTATGGCTTTGTACCTTC.

The V call is TRBV7-2, the J call TRBJ1-3; possibly TRBD1 for D (6 bases). Trimming pared 1 base from V and 0 bases from J, leaving 13 bases between. The CDR3 sequence is 17 residues long. Germline V gives CDR1 SGHTA, CDR2 FQGNSA. This CDR3 is CASSLGRTAVSGNTIYF. In DNA form, the CDR3 reads TGTGCCAGCAGCTTAGGCCGGACAGCCGTCTCTGGAAACACCATATATTTT. Drawing the rest from reference TRBV7-2 and TRBJ1-3, the complete variable domain is GAGVSQSPSNKVTEKGKDVELRCDPISGHTALYWYRQSLGQGLEFLIYFQGNSAPDKSGLPSDRFSAERTGGSVSTLTIQRTQQEDSAVYLCASSLGRTAVSGNTIYFGEGSWLTVV.

V gene TRBV5-1 combines with J gene TRBJ2-1; D may be TRBD2 (6 bases). CDR3 size: 15 residues. The ends were cut back, 0 bases at V and 2 bases at J, with 9 bases in the middle. CDR1 and CDR2 (germline): SGHRS, YFSETQ. This CDR3 is CASSLAEGTYNEQFF. The CDR3 DNA follows: TGCGCCAGCAGCTTGGCGGAGGGTACCTACAATGAGCAGTTCTTC. Full variable domain (rest looked up from reference TRBV5-1 and TRBJ2-1): KAGVTQTPRYLIKTRGQQVTLSCSPISGHRSVSWYQQTPGQGLQFLFEYFSETQRNKGNFPGRFSGRQFSNSRSEMNVSTLELGDSALYLCASSLAEGTYNEQFFGPGTRLTVL.

The chain links TRBV6-5 to TRBJ2-2; TRBD1 agrees at 7 bases. V was clipped by 5 bases and J by 7 bases; unmatched bases: 10. The germline V gene encodes CDR1 MNHEY and CDR2 SVGAGI. The length of the CDR3 is 15 residues. The CDR3 DNA reads TGTGCCAGCAGTACTAGACAGGGATGGGGCGGGGAGCTGTTTTTT. Its protein product is CASSTRQGWGGELFF.

The chain joins TRBV6-5 to TRBJ2-5, with no clear D. The CDR3 spans 12 residues. Germline CDR1 MNHEY, CDR2 SVGAGI. V was shortened by 5 bases and J by 5 bases, with 9 bases between the two germline ends. CDR3 in DNA: TGTGCCAGCAGTAAGGGCTTGGAGACCCAGTACTTC. Its protein product is CASSKGLETQYF.

This sequence joins TRBV5-1 and TRBJ1-5, with D hard to call. The CDR3 covers 14 residues. Germline CDR1 reads SGHRS; CDR2 reads YFSETQ. The germline V and J ends were trimmed by 0 bases and 5 bases, with 9 bases remaining between them. In DNA form, the CDR3 reads TGCGCCAGCAGCTTGGATGGAACCGATCAGCCCCAGCATTTT. It yields the protein CASSLDGTDQPQHF.

The genes are TRBV14 and TRBJ2-3, with a possible D match to TRBD2 (5 bases). Trimming stripped 4 bases from V and 1 base from J, with 9 bases between. Per germline, CDR1 SGHDN and CDR2 FVKESK. CDR3 size: 14 residues. Here the CDR3 reads CASSRRVRTDTQYF. In DNA, the CDR3 is TGTGCCAGCAGCCGGCGGGTTCGCACAGATACGCAGTATTTT.